Listed below are T cell receptor beta chains from one sample, sequenced in a study of T cell changes during pregnancy in multiple sclerosis. Sequencing used immunoSEQ multiplex PCR; TCRdb keeps in-frame clones, though not all of them. This repertoire shows under 85,000 clones, around nine tenths found once; its top ten account for roughly 0.3%. The sequenced sample was CD4+ T cells from peripheral blood mononuclear cells, obtained in the third trimester of pregnancy. The receptors derive from a female donor in good health, enrolled as a control in a pregnancy study. The CDR3 runs from the conserved cysteine through the conserved F or W. The order of the fields is V gene, clone size, J gene, D gene, CDR3 length, CDR3 DNA, CDR3 protein. D genes are given only for firm matches. Where a row states a size, it is once, few, many or the class of an expanded clone; other rows omit it.

V gene: TRBV5-8
clone size: NA
J gene: TRBJ2-1
D gene: TRBD2
CDR3 length: 16
CDR3 DNA: TGTGCCAGCAGCTTGGTTTCTAGCGGGGGGTACAATGAGCAGTTCTTC
CDR3 protein: CASSLVSSGGYNEQFF

V gene: TRBV9
clone size: NA
J gene: TRBJ1-1
D gene: NA
CDR3 length: 13
CDR3 DNA: TGTGCCAGCAGCGTAGAGACTTATACAAAAGCTTTCTTT
CDR3 protein: CASSVETYTKAFF

V gene: TRBV19
clone size: NA
J gene: TRBJ2-3
D gene: TRBD2
CDR3 length: 19
CDR3 DNA: TGTGCCAGTAGTACCCGGACTAGCGGGGGGGTGCTCGGCACAGATACGCAGTATTTT
CDR3 protein: CASSTRTSGGVLGTDTQYF

V gene: TRBV5-1
clone size: NA
J gene: TRBJ2-3
D gene: TRBD1
CDR3 length: 16
CDR3 DNA: TGCGCCAGCAGCTTGGGGGCAGGGGGTATCACAGATACGCAGTATTTT
CDR3 protein: CASSLGAGGITDTQYF

V gene: TRBV5-1
clone size: NA
J gene: TRBJ2-2
D gene: TRBD1
CDR3 length: 14
CDR3 DNA: TGCGCCAGCAGCTACACAGGGGGCACCGGGGAGCTGTTTTTT
CDR3 protein: CASSYTGGTGELFF

V gene: TRBV19
clone size: NA
J gene: TRBJ1-1
D gene: NA
CDR3 length: 14
CDR3 DNA: TGTGCCAGTAGCCTTACGGGACAAAGCCCCGAAGCTTTCTTT
CDR3 protein: CASSLTGQSPEAFF

V gene: TRBV28
clone size: NA
J gene: TRBJ2-5
D gene: NA
CDR3 length: 13
CDR3 DNA: TGTGCCAGCAGTTTTGGGGCGGGGGAGACCCAGTACTTC
CDR3 protein: CASSFGAGETQYF

V gene: TRBV15
clone size: NA
J gene: TRBJ1-2
D gene: NA
CDR3 length: 16
CDR3 DNA: TGTGCCACCAGCTTGGGATTTGAGGCTGGGAGCTATGGCTACACCTTC
CDR3 protein: CATSLGFEAGSYGYTF

V gene: TRBV2
clone size: NA
J gene: TRBJ2-1
D gene: NA
CDR3 length: 13
CDR3 DNA: TGTGCCAGCAGTGAATCGCGGACACCAGTACTGTTCTTC
CDR3 protein: CASSESRTPVLFF

V gene: TRBV7-3
clone size: NA
J gene: TRBJ1-1
D gene: TRBD1
CDR3 length: 16
CDR3 DNA: TGTGCCAGCAGCCTAACCGGGACAGAGATGAACACTGAAGCTTTCTTT
CDR3 protein: CASSLTGTEMNTEAFF

V gene: TRBV19
clone size: once
J gene: TRBJ1-1
D gene: TRBD1
CDR3 length: 14
CDR3 DNA: TGTGCCAGTACTGCGGACAGGGGCAACACTGAAGCTTTCTTT
CDR3 protein: CASTADRGNTEAFF

V gene: TRBV7-9
clone size: once
J gene: TRBJ1-2
D gene: NA
CDR3 length: 14
CDR3 DNA: TGTGCCAGCAGCTTACAAGGGGCGAACTATGGCTACACCTTC
CDR3 protein: CASSLQGANYGYTF

V gene: TRBV2
clone size: NA
J gene: TRBJ1-1
D gene: NA
CDR3 length: 15
CDR3 DNA: TGTGCCAGCAGTGGCCGACACAGGTCCGAATCTGAAGCTTTCTTT
CDR3 protein: CASSGRHRSESEAFF

V gene: TRBV30
clone size: once
J gene: TRBJ2-1
D gene: NA
CDR3 length: 14
CDR3 DNA: TGTGCCTGGAGTGGGTTCTTGTCCGGGTCCGAGCAGTTCTTC
CDR3 protein: CAWSGFLSGSEQFF

V gene: TRBV19
clone size: NA
J gene: TRBJ1-4
D gene: NA
CDR3 length: 15
CDR3 DNA: TGTGCCAGTAGTATTTTGGGGGCGATTAATGAAAAACTGTTTTTT
CDR3 protein: CASSILGAINEKLFF

V gene: TRBV6-5
clone size: few
J gene: TRBJ1-2
D gene: NA
CDR3 length: 11
CDR3 DNA: TGTGCCAGCAGTCAGGGCTATGGCTACACCTTC
CDR3 protein: CASSQGYGYTF

V gene: TRBV11-2
clone size: once
J gene: TRBJ2-5
D gene: TRBD2
CDR3 length: 14
CDR3 DNA: TGTGCCAGCAGCCCGAGCGGGGGGGTGGAGACCCAGTACTTC
CDR3 protein: CASSPSGGVETQYF

V gene: TRBV18
clone size: NA
J gene: TRBJ1-1
D gene: TRBD1
CDR3 length: 17
CDR3 DNA: TGTGCCAGCTCCCCAATGCCTGACAGGGGACGGAACACTGAAGCTTTCTTT
CDR3 protein: CASSPMPDRGRNTEAFF

V gene: TRBV2
clone size: NA
J gene: TRBJ2-1
D gene: TRBD1
CDR3 length: 14
CDR3 DNA: TGTGCCAGCGGTGGGGACAGGGATCCGAATGAGCAGTTCTTC
CDR3 protein: CASGGDRDPNEQFF

V gene: TRBV9
clone size: NA
J gene: TRBJ1-2
D gene: TRBD1
CDR3 length: 17
CDR3 DNA: TGTGCCAGCAGCGTAGGGGGACAGGCATCTACTAACTATGGCTACACCTTC
CDR3 protein: CASSVGGQASTNYGYTF

V gene: TRBV4-3
clone size: NA
J gene: TRBJ1-1
D gene: NA
CDR3 length: 15
CDR3 DNA: TGCGCCAGCAGCCACCAGCAGGCGGGGAACACTGAAGCTTTCTTT
CDR3 protein: CASSHQQAGNTEAFF

V gene: TRBV11-2
clone size: NA
J gene: TRBJ2-3
D gene: TRBD1
CDR3 length: 14
CDR3 DNA: TGTGCCAGCAGCTTAGGAGGGGGCGCAGATACGCAGTATTTT
CDR3 protein: CASSLGGGADTQYF

V gene: TRBV29-1
clone size: NA
J gene: TRBJ1-4
D gene: NA
CDR3 length: 13
CDR3 DNA: TGCAGCGCTACAGGTCGGCTGAGTGAAAAACTGTTTTTT
CDR3 protein: CSATGRLSEKLFF

V gene: TRBV6-5
clone size: NA
J gene: TRBJ1-1
D gene: NA
CDR3 length: 15
CDR3 DNA: TGTGCCAGCAGTTACTCGCCAGGGGTGAACACTGAAGCTTTCTTT
CDR3 protein: CASSYSPGVNTEAFF

V gene: TRBV2
clone size: NA
J gene: TRBJ2-5
D gene: TRBD2
CDR3 length: 13
CDR3 DNA: TGTGCCAGCAATCGGGGGGGGCAGGAGACCCAGTACTTC
CDR3 protein: CASNRGGQETQYF

V gene: TRBV6-4
clone size: NA
J gene: TRBJ2-1
D gene: NA
CDR3 length: 14
CDR3 DNA: TGTGCCAGCAGGAGAGGGCCAGGGGTGGATGAGCAGTTCTTC
CDR3 protein: CASRRGPGVDEQFF

V gene: TRBV6-1
clone size: few
J gene: TRBJ1-2
D gene: NA
CDR3 length: 13
CDR3 DNA: TGTGCCAGTCTCCAGCGGTTAAACTATGGCTACACCTTC
CDR3 protein: CASLQRLNYGYTF

V gene: TRBV12-5
clone size: NA
J gene: TRBJ1-2
D gene: TRBD1
CDR3 length: 14
CDR3 DNA: TGTGCTAGTGGTTTGTCCGGACAGGGGAGAGGCTACACCTTC
CDR3 protein: CASGLSGQGRGYTF

V gene: TRBV4-2
clone size: NA
J gene: TRBJ2-1
D gene: TRBD2
CDR3 length: 15
CDR3 DNA: TGTGCCAGCAGCGATTCTAGCGGGGGGGCCAATGAGCAGTTCTTC
CDR3 protein: CASSDSSGGANEQFF

V gene: TRBV7-2
clone size: NA
J gene: TRBJ2-5
D gene: TRBD1
CDR3 length: 16
CDR3 DNA: TGTGCCAGCAGCTTACGAATGGGACAGATTATCGAGACCCAGTACTTC
CDR3 protein: CASSLRMGQIIETQYF

V gene: TRBV7-2
clone size: NA
J gene: TRBJ1-4
D gene: NA
CDR3 length: 16
CDR3 DNA: TGTGCCAGCAGCCGTAGCCGGCCCGGGGGTGCGGAAAAACTGTTTTTT
CDR3 protein: CASSRSRPGGAEKLFF

V gene: TRBV7-2
clone size: NA
J gene: TRBJ1-5
D gene: NA
CDR3 length: 15
CDR3 DNA: TGTGCCAGCAGCTTTGACGGACAGAACAATCAGCCCCAGCATTTT
CDR3 protein: CASSFDGQNNQPQHF

V gene: TRBV5-4
clone size: NA
J gene: TRBJ1-2
D gene: NA
CDR3 length: 15
CDR3 DNA: TGTGCCAGCAGCCCTCGGGGGTCTGCCCTGGGCGGCTACACCTTC
CDR3 protein: CASSPRGSALGGYTF

V gene: TRBV30
clone size: NA
J gene: TRBJ1-2
D gene: NA
CDR3 length: 13
CDR3 DNA: TGTGCCTGGAGTCAACCGGGACTCTATGGCTACACCTTC
CDR3 protein: CAWSQPGLYGYTF

V gene: TRBV13
clone size: NA
J gene: TRBJ2-3
D gene: NA
CDR3 length: 13
CDR3 DNA: TGTGCCAGCAGCTTCGGGGTCGGAGATACGCAGTATTTT
CDR3 protein: CASSFGVGDTQYF

V gene: TRBV7-9
clone size: NA
J gene: TRBJ1-1
D gene: NA
CDR3 length: 14
CDR3 DNA: TGTGCCAGCAGTCCCCCGGGGGGCGGGATTGAAGCTTTCTTT
CDR3 protein: CASSPPGGGIEAFF

V gene: TRBV15
clone size: NA
J gene: TRBJ2-1
D gene: NA
CDR3 length: 14
CDR3 DNA: TGTGCCACCAGCAGAGAGGGCAGGGTGGGTGAGCAGTTCTTC
CDR3 protein: CATSREGRVGEQFF

V gene: TRBV10-3
clone size: NA
J gene: TRBJ2-7
D gene: NA
CDR3 length: 15
CDR3 DNA: TGTGCCATCAGTGGAAACCGAGATGCCATCTCCGAGCAGTACTTC
CDR3 protein: CAISGNRDAISEQYF

V gene: TRBV7-9
clone size: NA
J gene: TRBJ2-5
D gene: TRBD2
CDR3 length: 15
CDR3 DNA: TGTGCCAGCAGCTTAACTAGCGGGGGCCAAGAGACCCAGTACTTC
CDR3 protein: CASSLTSGGQETQYF

V gene: TRBV4-2
clone size: NA
J gene: TRBJ2-3
D gene: TRBD2
CDR3 length: 17
CDR3 DNA: TGTGCCAGCAGCTCGATGCGACGGGGGGAGTTCACAGATACGCAGTATTTT
CDR3 protein: CASSSMRRGEFTDTQYF

V gene: TRBV19
clone size: NA
J gene: TRBJ1-5
D gene: NA
CDR3 length: 13
CDR3 DNA: TGTGCCAGTAGTATAGATGAGGAGCAGCCCCAGCATTTT
CDR3 protein: CASSIDEEQPQHF

V gene: TRBV9
clone size: NA
J gene: TRBJ2-5
D gene: NA
CDR3 length: 14
CDR3 DNA: TGTGCCAGCAGCTCTACAGGGTTGCTAGAGACCCAGTACTTC
CDR3 protein: CASSSTGLLETQYF

V gene: TRBV5-1
clone size: NA
J gene: TRBJ2-7
D gene: NA
CDR3 length: 13
CDR3 DNA: TGCGCCAGCAGCTTGGAACAGGGTTTCGAGCAGTACTTC
CDR3 protein: CASSLEQGFEQYF

V gene: TRBV18
clone size: NA
J gene: TRBJ1-1
D gene: NA
CDR3 length: 13
CDR3 DNA: TGTGCCAGCTCGACGGGTCCCGGTACTGAAGCTTTCTTT
CDR3 protein: CASSTGPGTEAFF

V gene: TRBV7-2
clone size: NA
J gene: TRBJ2-3
D gene: TRBD2
CDR3 length: 16
CDR3 DNA: TGTGCCAGCAGCTTAGGTACTAGCGGGGGGACAGATACGCAGTATTTT
CDR3 protein: CASSLGTSGGTDTQYF